This TCR beta chain was captured in a study of blood T cell repertoires in COVID-19 (dated by TCRdb to 2020 to 2021). The study in broad terms: Collaborator samples came from the United States, Italy and Spain and covered acute and convalescent phases of COVID-19. Sample metadata almost always included a de-identified subject ID, COVID-19 status, age in years and sex. The prospective study material was composed of cDNA or gDNA derived from T cells, B-cell-depleted T cells, or PBMCs. Subjects who had been exposed to COVID-19, were actively infected with it, or had recovered from it provided the deeply sampled blood TCRbeta repertoires that made up the dataset. The repertoires were made available in a free public database intended to serve as a resource for research on the immune response to SARS-CoV-2. Where available, HLA class I and class II types were obtained from metadata supplied by the sample provider rather than from assay-based typing. The samples were drawn from two sources: the first 160 participants of the ongoing ImmuneRACE study, and fewer than 1,500 subjects contributed by 6 global collaborators. Summary of the overall study and its limitations: The amount of clinical and demographic metadata varied by source and participant and was provided uncurated.

TCRbeta CDR3 regions were amplified from genomic DNA using the immunoSEQ Assay, a bias-controlled multiplex PCR. As for how the authors treated the data: The number of nucleated cells in each sample was estimated from the amplification of reference gene primers within the assay. Sequence reads were collapsed and filtered to measure the absolute abundance of every unique TCRbeta CDR3 rearrangement. For each sample, productive Simpson clonality was calculated as the square root of Simpson's diversity index across productive rearrangements. TCRdb carries this immuneACCESS record with in-frame sequences only. Its versions omit some clonotypes, under half of them owing to an unresolved V gene in the studies checked, with the rest unexplained. The DNA was the basis for D and trimming; V, J and clone size are from that table. In all, the sample holds about 330,000 clones, and over 75% of those were seen once. Around 7.2% of the sample is taken by the ten largest.

Relative to germline, V is missing 5 bases and J is missing 0 bases, with 2 bases of the junction outside any gene match. The germline V gene (reference sequence) supplies CDR1 SGHNT and CDR2 YYREEE. The CDR3 runs 14 residues from the cysteine to the phenylalanine. The only DNA kept is the CDR3, 42 bases in frame from the first base. Whole blood was collected in K2EDTA tubes by collaborating institutions according to the institutions' own protocols. For TCRbeta analysis, collaborators shipped samples in one of three forms: frozen whole blood, isolated PBMCs, or DNA extracted from either of those sample types. A note on this clone: Its antigen remains unidentified. No per-base quality is available; no much larger clone lies one base away.

Sequencing used peripheral blood. The rearrangement joined TRBV5-4 to TRBJ2-3, with TRBD2 matching 8 junction bases. The clonotype originates from a human donor in a cohort sampled during active COVID-19. The CDR3 in this case is CASRRGGSTDTQYF. DNA sequence: TGTGCCAGCAGACGGGGGGGAAGCACAGATACGCAGTATTTT.